This is a list of T cell receptor beta chains from one sample in a study of response to subunit inactivated influenza vaccine. TCRdb analysed the RT-PCR reads with MiXCR anew, one entry per CDR3 protein. This table has a few hundred thousand distinct CDR3 sequences, roughly 22% appearing once. The sample consisted of PBMCs from blood, taken around 22 months after vaccination. These receptors were taken from a man aged 50 to 69 who received an inactivated influenza vaccine. Both conserved end residues are part of each CDR3. Each record gives: V gene, D gene, J gene, clone size, CDR3 protein, CDR3 DNA. The D gene is left open where the match is weak. Expanded clones get a size class; other rows say once, few or many, or leave the size out.

TRBV12-3/TRBV12-4	-	TRBJ1-2	few	CASRPAGGYGYTF	TGTGCCAGCAGGCCCGCCGGTGGCTATGGCTACACCTTC
TRBV5-1	-	TRBJ1-2	-	CASSFWTEGVDGYTF	TGCGCCAGCAGCTTCTGGACGGAGGGAGTCGACGGCTACACCTTC
TRBV20-1	-	TRBJ1-2	many	CSARLEKTAKNLYGYTF	TGCAGTGCTAGGCTTGAAAAGACAGCGAAAAACCTCTATGGCTACACCTTC
TRBV5-1	-	TRBJ2-3	few	CASSFRGAETDTQYF	TGCGCCAGCAGCTTTCGGGGGGCTGAGACAGATACGCAGTATTTT
TRBV20-1	-	TRBJ1-3	many	CSAPGRGAGNTIYF	TGCAGTGCGCCGGGACGGGGGGCTGGAAACACCATATATTTT
TRBV12-3/TRBV12-4	-	TRBJ2-7	-	CASAFYLTPYEQYF	TGTGCCAGCGCCTTTTACTTGACCCCCTACGAGCAGTACTTC
TRBV24-1	TRBD1	TRBJ1-2	many	CATSDPGQRNYGYTF	TGTGCCACCAGTGATCCGGGACAGCGAAACTATGGCTACACCTTC
TRBV10-3	-	TRBJ1-6	-	CAISEGANSPLHF	TGTGCCATCAGTGAGGGGGCTAATTCACCCCTCCACTTT
TRBV6-1	TRBD1	TRBJ2-7	-	CASSRRDRTPYEQYF	TGTGCCAGCAGCCGACGGGACAGGACCCCCTACGAGCAGTACTTC
TRBV12-3/TRBV12-4	-	TRBJ1-4	-	CASSSSAKLFF	TGTGCCAGCAGTAGCTCCGCAAAACTGTTTTTT
TRBV25-1	-	TRBJ1-3	-	CASSESMVGNTIYF	TGTGCCAGCAGTGAATCCATGGTCGGAAACACCATATATTTT
TRBV2	-	TRBJ1-2	-	CASSEVSGTGVYGYTF	TGTGCCAGCAGTGAAGTGTCCGGGACGGGTGTCTATGGCTACACCTTC
TRBV2	-	TRBJ2-6	-	CASSPSGLGANVLTF	TGTGCCAGCAGTCCGTCGGGGCTTGGGGCCAACGTCCTGACTTTC
TRBV27	TRBD1	TRBJ2-3	few	CASTRRRQGSDTQYF	TGTGCCAGCACACGCCGCAGACAGGGCTCAGATACGCAGTATTTT
TRBV5-1	-	TRBJ2-5	once	CASSPDNQETQYF	TGCGCCAGCAGTCCAGACAACCAAGAGACCCAGTACTTC
TRBV4-3	-	TRBJ1-1	-	CASSQVTTGTEAFF	TGCGCCAGCAGCCAAGTTACTACGGGCACTGAAGCTTTCTTT
TRBV11-2	-	TRBJ2-1	-	CASSFGRMASSYNEQFF	TGTGCCAGCAGCTTTGGCCGGATGGCCAGCTCCTACAATGAGCAGTTCTTC
TRBV12-3/TRBV12-4	-	TRBJ2-3	-	CASSLRARSPWTDTQYF	TGTGCCAGCAGTTTACGGGCCCGTTCCCCATGGACAGATACGCAGTATTTT
TRBV7-2	TRBD1	TRBJ1-5	medium-sized	CASSQYRGNQPQHF	TGTGCCAGCAGCCAATACAGGGGAAATCAGCCCCAGCATTTT
TRBV3-1	-	TRBJ1-1	-	CASSQEGHYGSEAFF	TGTGCCAGCAGCCAAGAAGGGCACTACGGGTCTGAAGCTTTCTTT
TRBV29-1	TRBD2	TRBJ2-7	-	CSVEGEGRNYEQHF	TGCAGCGTTGAAGGGGAGGGAAGAAACTACGAGCAGCACTTC
TRBV19	-	TRBJ2-2	-	CASSPGFVYFENTGELFF	TGTGCCAGTAGTCCTGGATTCGTTTATTTCGAGAACACCGGGGAGCTGTTTTTT
TRBV12-3/TRBV12-4	-	TRBJ1-5	few	CASSFERDQPQHF	TGTGCCAGCAGTTTCGAGAGGGATCAGCCCCAGCATTTT
TRBV10-3	-	TRBJ1-2	many	CAISPRVGSYGYTF	TGTGCCATCAGTCCACGTGTTGGATCCTATGGCTACACCTTC
TRBV5-1	TRBD1	TRBJ1-3	few	CASSLGDRGPISGNTIYF	TGCGCCAGCAGCTTGGGAGACAGGGGCCCTATCTCTGGAAACACCATATATTTT
TRBV10-3	-	TRBJ2-2	-	CAISDLTKPGSNTGELFF	TGTGCCATCAGTGATCTTACTAAACCGGGATCTAACACCGGGGAGCTGTTTTTT
TRBV5-1	TRBD1	TRBJ1-3	few	CASSDAGQASGNTIYF	TGCGCCAGCAGCGACGCGGGACAGGCCTCTGGAAACACCATATATTTT
TRBV20-1	-	TRBJ1-2	-	CSAQAGDGYTF	TGCAGTGCCCAAGCGGGGGATGGCTACACCTTC
TRBV4-2	-	TRBJ1-1	-	CASSQVASMNTEAFF	TGTGCCAGCAGCCAAGTAGCCTCAATGAACACTGAAGCTTTCTTT
TRBV20-1	-	TRBJ1-4	many	CSARESGNNEKLFF	TGCAGTGCTAGAGAATCGGGGAATAATGAAAAACTGTTTTTT
TRBV2	-	TRBJ2-7	-	CASRETAAYEQYF	TGTGCCAGCAGGGAGACAGCGGCCTACGAGCAGTACTTC
TRBV25-1	-	TRBJ2-7	many	CASREQGSYEQYF	TGTGCCAGCAGGGAACAGGGTTCCTACGAGCAGTACTTC
TRBV29-1	-	TRBJ1-1	-	CSVDLGAAEAFF	TGCAGCGTTGACCTGGGGGCCGCTGAAGCTTTCTTT
TRBV29-1	-	TRBJ2-7	-	CSVGGLGLWEQYF	TGCAGCGTTGGAGGACTGGGACTCTGGGAGCAGTACTTC
TRBV5-1	-	TRBJ2-7	few	CASSSQGTYEQYF	TGCGCCAGCAGCTCCCAGGGGACCTACGAGCAGTACTTC
TRBV30	-	TRBJ2-2	-	CAWSVRQELFF	TGTGCCTGGAGTGTACGCCAGGAGCTGTTTTTT
TRBV20-1	-	TRBJ2-7	-	CSARDFKTYEQYF	TGCAGTGCTAGAGACTTCAAAACCTACGAGCAGTACTTC
TRBV12-3/TRBV12-4	-	TRBJ1-2	few	CASTQLGQSYGYTF	TGTGCCAGCACCCAGTTAGGACAGTCCTATGGCTACACCTTC
TRBV7-9	-	TRBJ1-1	-	CASSLANAGPEAFF	TGTGCCAGCAGCTTAGCGAACGCAGGGCCTGAAGCTTTCTTT
TRBV2	-	TRBJ1-5	few	CASTLHSSQPQHF	TGTGCCAGCACCCTCCACAGTTCTCAGCCCCAGCATTTT
TRBV7-9	TRBD1	TRBJ1-3	-	CASSLRGQGVDTIYF	TGTGCCAGCAGCTTGAGGGGACAGGGGGTCGACACCATATATTTT
TRBV12-3/TRBV12-4	TRBD1	TRBJ1-4	few	CASSSVVGTANEKLFF	TGTGCCAGCAGTTCAGTAGTGGGGACAGCGAATGAAAAACTGTTTTTT
TRBV4-1	-	TRBJ1-1	many	CASSDNTEAFF	TGCGCCAGCAGTGACAACACTGAAGCTTTCTTT